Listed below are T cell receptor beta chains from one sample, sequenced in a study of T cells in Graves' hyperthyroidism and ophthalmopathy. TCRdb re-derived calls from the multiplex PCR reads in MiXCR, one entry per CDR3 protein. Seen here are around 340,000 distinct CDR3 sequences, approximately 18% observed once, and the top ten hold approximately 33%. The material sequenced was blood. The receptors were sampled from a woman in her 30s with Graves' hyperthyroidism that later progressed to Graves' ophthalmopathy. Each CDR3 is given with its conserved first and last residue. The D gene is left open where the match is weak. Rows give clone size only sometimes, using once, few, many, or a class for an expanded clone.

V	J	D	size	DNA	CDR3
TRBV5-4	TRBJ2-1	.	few	TGTGCCAGCAGCGCGAGCGCTGAGCAGTTCTTC	CASSASAEQFF
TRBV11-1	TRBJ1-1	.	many	TGTGCCAGCAGCACACGTGGAACGGCCAGCACTGAAGCTTTCTTT	CASSTRGTASTEAFF
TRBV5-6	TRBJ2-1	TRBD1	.	TGTGCCAGCAGCTGGGACAGGGGACCGGGCGAGCAGTTCTTC	CASSWDRGPGEQFF
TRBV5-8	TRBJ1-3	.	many	TGTGCCAGCAGCTTGGACAAGGCTGGAAACACCATATATTTT	CASSLDKAGNTIYF
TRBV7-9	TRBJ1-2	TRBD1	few	TGTGCCAGCAGCTTAGTAGACAGGGAAGATGGCTACACCTTC	CASSLVDREDGYTF
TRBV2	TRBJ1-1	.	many	TGTGCCAGCACGTGGGACTTCGACACTGAAGCTTTCTTT	CASTWDFDTEAFF
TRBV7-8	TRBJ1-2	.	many	TGTGCCAGCAGCATAGAGGACAGTCACTATGGCTACACCTTC	CASSIEDSHYGYTF
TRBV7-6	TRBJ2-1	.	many	TGTGCCAGCAGCCCGGCCTCCTACAATGAGCAGTTCTTC	CASSPASYNEQFF
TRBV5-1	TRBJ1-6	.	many	TGCGCCAGCAGCCCGGCGTCCGGACCGAATAATTCACCCCTCCACTTT	CASSPASGPNNSPLHF
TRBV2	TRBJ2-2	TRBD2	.	TGTGCCGGGGGGAGGGGTGCGAACACCGGGGAGCTGTTTTTT	CAGGRGANTGELFF
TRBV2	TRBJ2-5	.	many	TGTGCCAGCAGCCTCAATAGCCAAGAGACCCAGTACTTC	CASSLNSQETQYF
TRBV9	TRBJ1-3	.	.	TGTGCCAGCAGCGCCGGTCCTACAGGGTCCTACATCGGAAACACCATATATTTT	CASSAGPTGSYIGNTIYF
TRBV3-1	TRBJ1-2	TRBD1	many	TGTGCCAGCAGCCAAGGGAGAGGGGGCAGAAACTATGGCTACACCTTC	CASSQGRGGRNYGYTF
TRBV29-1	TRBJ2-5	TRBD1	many	TGCAGCGTTGAGAGGGTCGGGACAGGGACCGAGACCCAGTACTTC	CSVERVGTGTETQYF
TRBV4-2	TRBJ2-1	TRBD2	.	TGTGCCAGCAGCCGGATAACCGGCGGGAGGGAATCCTACAATGAGCAGTTCTTC	CASSRITGGRESYNEQFF
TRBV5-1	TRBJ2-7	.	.	TGCGCCAGCAGCTCGGGCACTGGCTACGAGCAGTACTTC	CASSSGTGYEQYF
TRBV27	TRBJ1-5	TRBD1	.	TGTGCCAGCAGCCACGGGACAGTCCCTAATCAGCCCCAGCATTTT	CASSHGTVPNQPQHF
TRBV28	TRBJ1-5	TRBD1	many	TGTGCCAGCAGGTCCGGGACAGGGGATGTGCAGCCCCAGCATTTT	CASRSGTGDVQPQHF
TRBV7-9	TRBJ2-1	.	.	TGTGCCAGCAGCTTAAACCCCTCCGATGCCAGGGACAATGAGCAGTTCTTC	CASSLNPSDARDNEQFF
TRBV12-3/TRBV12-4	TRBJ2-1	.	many	TGTGCCAGCAGTTTCTTCCAGGGCCAGCAGTTCTTC	CASSFFQGQQFF
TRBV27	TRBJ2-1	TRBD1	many	TGTGCCAGCGGACTGGACAGGCTCAATGAGCAGTTCTTC	CASGLDRLNEQFF
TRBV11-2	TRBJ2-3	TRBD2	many	TGTGCCAGCAGCTCTCCTAGCGGGGGCCGTCTTAGCACAGATACGCAGTATTTT	CASSSPSGGRLSTDTQYF
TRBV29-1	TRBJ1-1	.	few	TGCAGCGTTGGAGTATATGAAGGAGGGAACACTGAAGCTTTCTTT	CSVGVYEGGNTEAFF
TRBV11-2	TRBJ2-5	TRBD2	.	TGTGCCAGCAGCACGGGACTAGCGGGAGGAGAGACCCAGTACTTC	CASSTGLAGGETQYF
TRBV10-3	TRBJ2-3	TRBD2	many	TGTGCCATCAGTCCCCGCGGGAGTGGTACAGATACGCAGTATTTT	CAISPRGSGTDTQYF
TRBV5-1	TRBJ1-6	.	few	TGCGCCAGCAGCTTGGGGGACGGTCCTAATTCACCCCTCCACTTT	CASSLGDGPNSPLHF
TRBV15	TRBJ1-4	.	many	TGTGCCACCAGTACCGCAGGGCGCAGTAATGAAAAACTGTTTTTT	CATSTAGRSNEKLFF
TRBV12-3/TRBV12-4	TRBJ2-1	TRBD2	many	TGTGCCAGCAGCCCACGGGCGGGGGGTAAGCAGTTCTTC	CASSPRAGGKQFF
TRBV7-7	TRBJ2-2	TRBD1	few	TGTGCCAGCAGCTTAAAAGGGGGCCTGGACACCGGGGAGCTGTTTTTT	CASSLKGGLDTGELFF
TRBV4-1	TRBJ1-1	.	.	TGCGCCAGCAGCCAAGTTCTGGCAGGGATCGTGCCGAACACTGAAGCTTTCTTT	CASSQVLAGIVPNTEAFF
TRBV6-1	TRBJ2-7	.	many	TGTGCCAGCCAACAGGGAAACTACGAGCAGTACTTC	CASQQGNYEQYF
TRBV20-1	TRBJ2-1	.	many	TGCAGTGCTAATGATGCCTATGAGCAGTTCTTC	CSANDAYEQFF
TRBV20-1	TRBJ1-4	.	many	TGCAGTGCTAGGTCGGCAGTCACTAATGAAAAACTGTTTTTT	CSARSAVTNEKLFF
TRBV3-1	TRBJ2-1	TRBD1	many	TGTGCCAGCAGCCAATTCTCGGTAACAGGGGATGAGCAGTTCTTC	CASSQFSVTGDEQFF
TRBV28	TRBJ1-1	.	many	TGTGCCAGCAGTTTAGGGCTGAACACTGAAGCTTTCTTT	CASSLGLNTEAFF
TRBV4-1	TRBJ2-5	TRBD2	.	TGCGCCAGCAGCCCCGCGGCTTACGGGAGGGAGGAGACCCAGTACTTC	CASSPAAYGREETQYF
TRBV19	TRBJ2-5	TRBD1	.	TGTGCCAGTAGCCCCGGGACAGAAGAGACCCAGTACTTC	CASSPGTEETQYF